The next 32 T cell receptor beta chains were all read from a single sample in a study of post-analysis software for immune sequencing data. Study findings and constraints: TRBV segments more frequent in patients than in controls numbered about 5 and included TRBV5-6, TRBV5-1 and TRBV20-1.

The TCR beta cDNA libraries carried unique molecular identifiers. TCRdb re-derived calls from the PCR reads in MiXCR, one entry per CDR3 protein. Among some 450,000 distinct CDR3 sequences listed, under 55% were seen once. Their target antigens are unknown. Material: blood. All receptors derive from a girl between 5 and 17 years old with multiple sclerosis.

This clonotype was recorded a few times. The genes are TRBV7-3 and TRBJ2-4; D not certain. V lost 4 bases, J lost 1 base, and 5 bases lay in between. The CDR3 contains 13 residues. Germline assignment: CDR1 SGHTA and CDR2 FQGTGA. The CDR3 bases are TGTGCCAGCAGCTCCGACGCCAAAAACATTCAGTACTTC. It translates to CASSSDAKNIQYF.

V is TRBV29-1 and J is TRBJ1-5, with D unresolved. V gave up 4 bases and J gave up 4 bases, with 5 bases separating them. The CDR3 covers 11 residues. Germline values: CDR1 SQVTM, CDR2 ANQGSEA. CDR3 loop: CSVGQNQPQHF. The CDR3 bases are TGCAGCGTTGGGCAGAATCAGCCCCAGCATTTT.

This chain uses TRBV9 with TRBJ1-2; D gene uncertain. The V and J ends lost 0 bases and 4 bases respectively, with 10 bases between them. The CDR3 is made up of 14 amino acids. Germline V CDR1 and CDR2: SGDLS, YYNGEE. This chain's CDR3 is CASSVDLEGYGYTF. The CDR3 bases are TGTGCCAGCAGCGTAGATTTGGAAGGCTATGGCTACACCTTC.

This chain uses TRBV21-1 with TRBJ2-7; whether TRBD2, the table's D call, matches the DNA was not checked. The tail of the sequence fits TRBJ2-4 better, so the J call may be wrong. TRBV21-1 is an annotated pseudogene. The CDR3 runs to 17 residues. The CDR3 DNA reads as TGTGCCAGCAGCAAAAACTGGACAGGGAGGGCCCAGAACATTCAGTACTTC. It encodes CASSKNWTGRAQNIQYF.

This clonotype has only a few counts. The V gene is TRBV9, the J gene TRBJ2-7; either TRBD1 or TRBD2 may supply D (5 bases each). The CDR3 totals 16 residues. Germline CDR1 and CDR2: SGDLS and YYNGEE. The V gene lost 0 bases and the J gene lost 0 bases, with 13 bases spanning the gap. CDR3 protein: CASSVEGRASSYEQYF. DNA of the CDR3: TGTGCCAGCAGCGTAGAGGGACGGGCTAGCTCCTACGAGCAGTACTTC.

This chain uses TRBV20-1 with TRBJ2-1, with D maybe TRBD1 (5 bases). This CDR3 is 13 amino acids long. V lost 3 bases and J 5 bases, leaving 11 bases between the germline ends. Germline V gene sequence: CDR1 DFQATT, CDR2 SNEGSKA (reference sequence). CDR3: CSASRQIDNEQFF. In DNA form, the CDR3 reads TGCAGTGCTAGTAGACAGATAGACAATGAGCAGTTCTTC.

This clonotype was picked up a small number of times. CDR3: CAISQGARETQYF. CDR3 bases: TGTGCCATCAGTCAGGGGGCCCGGGAGACCCAGTACTTC. The chain carries TRBV10-3 and TRBJ2-7, with 8 bases that match TRBD1. The end of the DNA fits TRBJ2-5 better, so the J call may be wrong. Per the germline V gene, CDR1 is ENHRY and CDR2 is SYGVKD. The CDR3 is made up of 13 amino acids.

The chain is built from TRBV12-3 or TRBV12-4 and TRBJ2-3; D uncertain. The CDR3 has 12 amino acids. The V end lost 8 bases, the J end lost 4 bases, and 10 bases lay between the germline ends. The CDR3 protein is CASWPDPDTQYF. Here the CDR3 DNA reads TGTGCCAGCTGGCCGGACCCAGATACGCAGTATTTT.

This CDR3 is CASSPLGSPLHF. CDR3 nucleotides: TGTGCCAGCAGCCCACTCGGTTCACCCCTCCACTTT. V is TRBV9 and J is TRBJ1-6; unclear D gene. The CDR3 has 12 residues. Trimming shortened V by 4 bases and J by 9 bases, and 8 bases separated the two germline ends. Germline V CDR1 and CDR2: SGDLS, YYNGEE.

The rearrangement uses TRBV9 and TRBJ2-1, with D unclear. V shed 1 base and J shed 4 bases, with 9 bases lying between them. The germline gives CDR1 SGDLS, CDR2 YYNGEE. The CDR3 is made up of 14 amino acids. CDR3 DNA sequence: TGTGCCAGCAGCGTAATTACGGATTACAATGAGCAGTTCTTC. The encoded protein is CASSVITDYNEQFF.

The rearrangement uses TRBV7-9 and TRBJ2-5; TRBD1 agrees at 9 bases. Germline loops: CDR1 SEHNR, CDR2 FQNEAQ (reference sequence). V shed 3 bases, J shed 5 bases, and the junction held 10 bases outside the gene matches. The CDR3 is 16 amino acids. CDR3 bases: TGTGCCAGCAGCTTCGGTGACAGGGGGTCGGTGGAGACCCAGTACTTC. It encodes CASSFGDRGSVETQYF.

This clonotype has only a few counts. CDR3 DNA sequence: TGTGCCAGCAGTCACGGAGGGATCCAGTTCTTC. It specifies CASSHGGIQFF. The chain combines TRBV6-5 with TRBJ2-1; possible D gene TRBD2, 6 bases. CDR3 size: 11 residues. V was trimmed by 5 bases and J by 13 bases, leaving 12 bases between them. Germline values: CDR1 MNHEY, CDR2 SVGAGI.

V gene TRBV20-1 combines with J gene TRBJ2-5, with a weak D call TRBD2 (6 bases). Germline V gives CDR1 DFQATT, CDR2 SNEGSKA (reference sequence). The CDR3 is made up of 15 amino acids. Deletions cut 5 bases from V and 11 bases from J, with 27 bases between. The DNA for the CDR3 is TGCAGTGCTGGCCTGGGCGGGATCTCCTACAATGAGCAGTACTTC. Its translation is CSAGLGGISYNEQYF.

The rearrangement joins TRBV25-1 to TRBJ2-3, with a tentative D call TRBD2 (6 bases). Germline values: CDR1 MGHDK, CDR2 SYGVNS. The V end was cut by 4 bases, the J end by 0 bases, with 20 bases between. This CDR3 contains 18 residues. CDR3 nucleotide sequence: TGTGCCAGCAGTGCACTCGACCGGGGGAGGCAAAGCACAGATACGCAGTATTTT. Protein product: CASSALDRGRQSTDTQYF.

The genes are TRBV6-5 and TRBJ2-1; D may be TRBD2 (5 bases). The V and J ends lost 6 bases and 1 base respectively, with 13 bases between them. Germline V CDR1 and CDR2: MNHEY, SVGAGI. This CDR3 has 15 amino acids. In nucleotides, the CDR3 is TGTGCCAGCAGCCTAATAGCGAGATCCTACAATGAGCAGTTCTTC. Amino acids: CASSLIARSYNEQFF.

This clonotype was seen more than once but under ten times. The V call is TRBV3-1, the J call TRBJ1-5; D call uncertain. The CDR3 spans 15 residues. The V gene lost 0 bases and the J gene lost 6 bases, with 12 bases spanning the gap. The germline gives CDR1 LGHDT, CDR2 YNNKEL (reference sequence). The CDR3 region is CASSQDSGVGQPQHF. The DNA of the CDR3 is TGTGCCAGCAGCCAAGATAGCGGGGTAGGTCAGCCCCAGCATTTT.

The chain carries TRBV10-2 and TRBJ1-5, with D unresolved. In germline, CDR1 is WSHSY, CDR2 SAAADI. The CDR3 length is 13 residues. V shed 4 bases and J shed 3 bases, with 7 bases lying between them. This chain's CDR3 is CASSVADNQPQHF. In DNA, the CDR3 is TGCGCCAGCAGTGTGGCCGACAATCAGCCCCAGCATTTT.

This clonotype appeared a few times. The chain links TRBV6-6 to TRBJ2-1, with D possibly TRBD2 on 6 matching bases. The germline gives CDR1 MNHNY, CDR2 SVGAGI (reference sequence). The CDR3 covers 16 residues. V shed 5 bases and J shed 4 bases, with 18 bases lying between them. DNA of the CDR3: TGTGCCAGCAGTACCCGGCGGGAATGGACTTACAATGAGCAGTTCTTC. It encodes CASSTRREWTYNEQFF.

In this sample, this clonotype turned up many times. The rearrangement uses TRBV7-9 and TRBJ2-7; 9 bases are shared with TRBD1. V was pared by 1 base and J by 3 bases, with 1 base of the junction left unmatched. CDR3 length: 14 amino acids. Germline V lookup: CDR1 SEHNR, CDR2 FQNEAQ (reference sequence). CDR3 sequence: CASSLGDRVYEQYF. The DNA of the CDR3 is TGTGCCAGCAGCTTAGGGGACAGGGTCTACGAGCAGTACTTC.

The chain combines TRBV24-1 with TRBJ2-1; no definite D call. Trimming cost V 5 bases and J 9 bases, with 19 bases left between them. The germline V gene encodes CDR1 KGHDR and CDR2 SFDVKD. The CDR3 is 15 amino acids. The CDR3 coding sequence is TGTGCCACCAGTGCCCCCGACTCGTTCTACCGTGAGCAGTTCTTC. Its translation is CATSAPDSFYREQFF.

The V gene is TRBV21-1, the J gene TRBJ1-1; TRBD1 reflects the table's D call only, with no check against the DNA. TRBV21-1 is a pseudogene segment. CDR3 size: 14 residues. CDR3 in DNA: TGTGCCAGCTCTACTGAGGGGGGGAACACTGAAGCTTTCTTT. Its translation: CASSTEGGNTEAFF.

The V and J genes are TRBV6-4 and TRBJ2-1, with 9 bases matching TRBD2. J lost 6 bases, V lost 4 bases, and 10 bases had no gene match. This CDR3 comprises 16 residues. Germline V CDR1 and CDR2: MRHNA, SNTAGT. The CDR3 DNA is TGTGCCAGCAGTGTAGGGCGGGAGGGCCCAAGCAATGAGCAGTTCTTC. Its translation is CASSVGREGPSNEQFF.

The chain employs TRBV4-2 and TRBJ2-4; a weak D match, TRBD1 (5 bases). The J call is in doubt because the DNA end fits TRBJ2-5 better. CDR1 is LGHNA and CDR2 is YNFKEQ in the germline V gene. The CDR3 has 14 amino acids. The CDR3 DNA reads as TGTGCCAGCAGCCAAGATGCAGGGATGGAGACCCAGTACTTC. Translation gives CASSQDAGMETQYF.

The rearrangement joins TRBV19 to TRBJ2-1; TRBD2 might be the D (6 bases). Trimming removed 4 bases at V and 10 bases at J, with 14 bases between. Germline CDR1 and CDR2: LNHDA and SQIVND (reference sequence). This CDR3 spans 13 amino acids. CDR3 sequence: CASSRLQGGEQFF. CDR3 nucleotides: TGTGCCAGTAGTAGACTCCAGGGAGGAGAGCAGTTCTTC.

The rearrangement joins TRBV7-3 to TRBJ2-3, with 11 bases that match TRBD2. Germline lookup yields CDR1 SGHTA and CDR2 FQGTGA. The CDR3 is made up of 17 amino acids. V was clipped by 2 bases and J by 7 bases; unmatched bases: 11. The chain's CDR3 is CASSLSHTSGRRNTQYF. DNA of the CDR3: TGTGCCAGCAGCTTATCCCATACTAGCGGGAGACGAAATACGCAGTATTTT.

The CDR3 bases are TGCGCCAGCAGCTTGGCCGGAGGGGGTGTTGGTACCGGGGAGCTGTTTTTT. Amino acids: CASSLAGGGVGTGELFF. The chain has TRBV5-1 and TRBJ2-2; either TRBD1 or TRBD2 may fit D (6 bases each). The CDR3 runs to 17 residues. Trimming pared 0 bases from V and 5 bases from J, leaving 17 bases between. CDR1 and CDR2 from the germline V gene are SGHRS and YFSETQ.

This clonotype was counted a few times. The J gene is TRBJ2-7, the V gene TRBV29-1; D perhaps matches TRBD1 (5 bases). The V gene's germline CDR1 is SQVTM and CDR2 ANQGSEA. The CDR3 covers 14 residues. The germline V and J ends were trimmed by 1 base and 1 base, with 11 bases remaining between them. The CDR3 DNA is TGCAGCGTTGAAGGGGGCGCAGGTTCCTACGAGCAGTACTTC. This codes for CSVEGGAGSYEQYF.

This clonotype was recorded a few times. The chain recombines TRBV24-1 with TRBJ2-1; D may be TRBD2 (6 bases). The CDR3 has 13 amino acids. Between the trimmed V and J ends, which lost 3 bases and 8 bases, there was a span of 10 bases. Looked up from germline, CDR1 is KGHDR and CDR2 is SFDVKD. CDR3 nucleotides: TGTGCCACCAGTGATCCGCCGGGAGATGAGCAGTTCTTC. This encodes CATSDPPGDEQFF.

This clonotype showed up just a few times. V and J are TRBV29-1 and TRBJ2-7; maybe TRBD2 (6 bases). CDR3 size: 11 residues. Germline values: CDR1 SQVTM, CDR2 ANQGSEA. V was clipped by 3 bases and J by 6 bases, with 9 bases between them. CDR3 region: CSVEGRSEQYF. The CDR3 DNA reads as TGCAGCGTTGAGGGGAGGAGCGAGCAGTACTTC.

The rearrangement links TRBV5-1 to TRBJ2-1; possibly TRBD2 for D (6 bases). CDR3 size: 14 residues. V lost 4 bases, J lost 6 bases, and 14 bases lay in between. CDR1 is SGHRS, CDR2 YFSETQ, per germline. The CDR3 bases are TGCGCCAGCAGCCGGGCCGGGAGAACCAATGAGCAGTTCTTC. Residues: CASSRAGRTNEQFF.

This clonotype was seen a handful of times. The chain joins TRBV9 to TRBJ2-4; D uncertain. Deletions cut 0 bases from V and 0 bases from J, with 7 bases between. CDR3 length: 15 amino acids. CDR1 and CDR2 from the germline V gene are SGDLS and YYNGEE. The CDR3 bases are TGTGCCAGCAGCGTAGGTCTTCTAGCCAAAAACATTCAGTACTTC. Translation gives CASSVGLLAKNIQYF.

The chain recombines TRBV25-1 with TRBJ1-1; D gene ambiguous. V lost 3 bases, J lost 4 bases, and 9 bases lay in between. The CDR3 has 13 amino acids. Germline V gene data show CDR1 as MGHDK and CDR2 as SYGVNS. The chain's CDR3 is CASSEQVGTEAFF. DNA for the CDR3: TGTGCCAGCAGTGAGCAGGTGGGCACTGAAGCTTTCTTT.